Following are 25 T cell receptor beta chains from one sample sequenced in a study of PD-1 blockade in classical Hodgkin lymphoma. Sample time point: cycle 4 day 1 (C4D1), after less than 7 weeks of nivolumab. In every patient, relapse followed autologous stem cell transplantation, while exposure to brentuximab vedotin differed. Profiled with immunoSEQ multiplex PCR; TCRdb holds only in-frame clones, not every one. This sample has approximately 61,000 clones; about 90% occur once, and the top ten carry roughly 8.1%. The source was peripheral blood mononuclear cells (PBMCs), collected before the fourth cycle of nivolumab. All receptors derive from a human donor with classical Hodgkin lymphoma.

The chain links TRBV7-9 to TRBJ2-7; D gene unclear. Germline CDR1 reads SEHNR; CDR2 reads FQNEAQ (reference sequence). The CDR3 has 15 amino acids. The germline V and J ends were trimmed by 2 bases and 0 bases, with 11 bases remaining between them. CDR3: CASSLQPGDSYEQYF. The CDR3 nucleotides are TGTGCCAGCAGCTTACAACCTGGGGACTCCTACGAGCAGTACTTC.

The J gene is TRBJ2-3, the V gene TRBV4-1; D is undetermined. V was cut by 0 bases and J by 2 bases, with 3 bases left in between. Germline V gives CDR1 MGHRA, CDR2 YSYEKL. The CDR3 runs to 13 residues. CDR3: CASSQENTDTQYF. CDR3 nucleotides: TGCGCCAGCAGCCAAGAAAACACAGATACGCAGTATTTT.

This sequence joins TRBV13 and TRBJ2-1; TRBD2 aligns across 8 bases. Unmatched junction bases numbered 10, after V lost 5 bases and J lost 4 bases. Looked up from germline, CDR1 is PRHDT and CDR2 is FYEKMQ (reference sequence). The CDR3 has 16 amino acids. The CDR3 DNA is TGTGCCAGCAGCCCCTGGCTTGGCGGGGGGTACAATGAGCAGTTCTTC. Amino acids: CASSPWLGGGYNEQFF.

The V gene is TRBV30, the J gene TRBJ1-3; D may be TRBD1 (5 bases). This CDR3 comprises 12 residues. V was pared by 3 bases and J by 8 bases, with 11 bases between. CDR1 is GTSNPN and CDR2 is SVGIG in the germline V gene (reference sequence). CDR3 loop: CAWRPGGDTIYF. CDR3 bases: TGTGCCTGGAGGCCTGGGGGAGACACCATATATTTT.

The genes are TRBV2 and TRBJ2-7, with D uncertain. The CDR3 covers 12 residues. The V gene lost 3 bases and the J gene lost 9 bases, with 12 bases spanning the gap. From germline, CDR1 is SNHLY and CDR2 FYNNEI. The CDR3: CASSDKGVGQYF. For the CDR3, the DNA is TGTGCCAGCAGTGACAAAGGCGTAGGGCAGTACTTC.

In nucleotides, the CDR3 is TGCGCCAGCACCGACACAGGGGGCGGCGAGACCCAGTACTTC. Its translation: CASTDTGGGETQYF. The chain recombines TRBV5-1 with TRBJ2-5; TRBD1 aligns across 9 bases. The V gene end was trimmed by 6 bases and the J gene end by 5 bases; junction bases not matched to a gene: 8. Germline V lookup: CDR1 SGHRS, CDR2 YFSETQ. The CDR3 runs to 14 residues.

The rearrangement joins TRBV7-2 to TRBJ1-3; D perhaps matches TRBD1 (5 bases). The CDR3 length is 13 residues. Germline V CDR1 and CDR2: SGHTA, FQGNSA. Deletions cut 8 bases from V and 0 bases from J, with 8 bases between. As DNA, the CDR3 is TGTGCCAGCGGGGACGGCTCTGGAAACACCATATATTTT. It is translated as CASGDGSGNTIYF.

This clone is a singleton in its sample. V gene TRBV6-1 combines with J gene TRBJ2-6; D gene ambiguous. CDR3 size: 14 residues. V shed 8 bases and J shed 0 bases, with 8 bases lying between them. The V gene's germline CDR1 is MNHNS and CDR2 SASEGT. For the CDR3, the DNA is TGTGCCAGCGATCGGAGCTCTGGGGCCAACGTCCTGACTTTC. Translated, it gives CASDRSSGANVLTF.

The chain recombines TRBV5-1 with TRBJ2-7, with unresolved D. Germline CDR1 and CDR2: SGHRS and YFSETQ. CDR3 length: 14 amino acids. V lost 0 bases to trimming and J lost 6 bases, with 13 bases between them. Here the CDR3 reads CASSLEGVVVEQYF. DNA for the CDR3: TGCGCCAGCAGCTTGGAGGGCGTAGTGGTCGAGCAGTACTTC. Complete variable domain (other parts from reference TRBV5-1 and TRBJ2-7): KAGVTQTPRYLIKTRGQQVTLSCSPISGHRSVSWYQQTPGQGLQFLFEYFSETQRNKGNFPGRFSGRQFSNSRSEMNVSTLELGDSALYLCASSLEGVVVEQYFGPGTRLTVT.

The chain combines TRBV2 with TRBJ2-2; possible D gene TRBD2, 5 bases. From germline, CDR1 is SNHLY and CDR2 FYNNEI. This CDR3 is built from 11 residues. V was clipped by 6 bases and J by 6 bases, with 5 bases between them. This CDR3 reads CASRRAGELFF. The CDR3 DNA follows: TGTGCCAGCAGGAGGGCCGGGGAGCTGTTTTTT.

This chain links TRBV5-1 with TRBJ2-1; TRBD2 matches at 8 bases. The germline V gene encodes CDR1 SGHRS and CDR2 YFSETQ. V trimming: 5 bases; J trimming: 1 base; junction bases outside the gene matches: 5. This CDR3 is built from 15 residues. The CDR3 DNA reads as TGCGCCAGCAGGGCAGCGGGGGAATCCTACAATGAGCAGTTCTTC. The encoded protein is CASRAAGESYNEQFF.

The CDR3 nucleotides read TGCGCCAGCAGCTTGTTTGGGGACTCTCGTTCACCCCTCCACTTT. This encodes CASSLFGDSRSPLHF. This rearrangement joins TRBV5-1 to TRBJ1-6, with D possibly matching TRBD1 (5 bases). The CDR3 has 15 residues. The V and J ends lost 1 base and 9 bases respectively, with 14 bases between them. CDR1 is SGHRS, CDR2 YFSETQ, per germline.

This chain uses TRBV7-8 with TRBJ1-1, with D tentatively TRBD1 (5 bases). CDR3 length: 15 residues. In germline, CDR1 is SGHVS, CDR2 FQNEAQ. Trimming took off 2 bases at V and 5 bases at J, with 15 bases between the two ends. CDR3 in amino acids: CASSLFRGELTEAFF. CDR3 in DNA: TGTGCCAGCAGCTTATTTCGGGGCGAACTGACTGAAGCTTTCTTT.

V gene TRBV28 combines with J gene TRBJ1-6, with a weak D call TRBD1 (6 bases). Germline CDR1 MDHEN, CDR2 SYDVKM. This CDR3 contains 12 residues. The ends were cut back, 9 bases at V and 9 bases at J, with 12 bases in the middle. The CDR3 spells CASWTESSPLHF. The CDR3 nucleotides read TGTGCCAGTTGGACAGAAAGTTCACCCCTCCACTTT.

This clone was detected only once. The CDR3 sequence: CATTKGGKNTGELFF. The CDR3 nucleotides are TGTGCCACCACGAAGGGGGGAAAGAACACCGGGGAGCTGTTTTTT. The chain joins TRBV7-9 to TRBJ2-2; D tentatively reads TRBD1 or TRBD2 (6 bases each). The CDR3 is 15 residues long. Trimming stripped 10 bases from V and 1 base from J, with 16 bases between. Germline CDR1 reads SEHNR; CDR2 reads FQNEAQ (reference sequence).

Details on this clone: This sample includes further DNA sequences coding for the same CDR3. The CDR3, as DNA: TGCGCCAGCAGCTCGACAGGGTATACCGAAGCTTTCTTT. This sequence encodes CASSSTGYTEAFF. V is TRBV5-1 and J is TRBJ1-1; 7 nucleotides line up with TRBD1. Germline V gene data show CDR1 as SGHRS and CDR2 as YFSETQ. The CDR3 is made up of 13 amino acids. V dropped 3 bases and J dropped 8; count of bases not matched to a gene: 7. The full variable domain, its missing parts supplied by reference TRBV5-1 and TRBJ1-1, is KAGVTQTPRYLIKTRGQQVTLSCSPISGHRSVSWYQQTPGQGLQFLFEYFSETQRNKGNFPGRFSGRQFSNSRSEMNVSTLELGDSALYLCASSSTGYTEAFFGQGTRLTVV.

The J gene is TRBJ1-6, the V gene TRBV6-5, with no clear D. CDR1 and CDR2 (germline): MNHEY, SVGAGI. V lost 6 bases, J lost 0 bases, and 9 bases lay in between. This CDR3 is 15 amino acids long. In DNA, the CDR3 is TGTGCCAGCAGGGAAACAAACTCCTATAATTCACCCCTCCACTTT. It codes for CASRETNSYNSPLHF.

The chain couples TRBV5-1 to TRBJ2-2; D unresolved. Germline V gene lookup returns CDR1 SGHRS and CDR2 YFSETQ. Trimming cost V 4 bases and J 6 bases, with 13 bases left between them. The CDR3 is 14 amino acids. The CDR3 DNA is TGCGCCAGCAGCGAAGGGTCAGAGGCCGGGGAGCTGTTTTTT. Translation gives CASSEGSEAGELFF.

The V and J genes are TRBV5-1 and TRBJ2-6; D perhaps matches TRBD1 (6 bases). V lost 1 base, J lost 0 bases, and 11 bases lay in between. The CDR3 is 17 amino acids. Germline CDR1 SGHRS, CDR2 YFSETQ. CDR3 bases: TGCGCCAGCAGCTTGACAGGGTCGTTCTCTGGGGCCAACGTCCTGACTTTC. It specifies CASSLTGSFSGANVLTF. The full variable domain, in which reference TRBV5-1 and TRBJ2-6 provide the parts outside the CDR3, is KAGVTQTPRYLIKTRGQQVTLSCSPISGHRSVSWYQQTPGQGLQFLFEYFSETQRNKGNFPGRFSGRQFSNSRSEMNVSTLELGDSALYLCASSLTGSFSGANVLTFGAGSRLTVL.

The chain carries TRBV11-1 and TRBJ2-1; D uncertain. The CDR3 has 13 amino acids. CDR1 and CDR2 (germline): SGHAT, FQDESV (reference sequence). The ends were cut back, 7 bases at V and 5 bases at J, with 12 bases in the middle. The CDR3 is CASTPSVNNEQFF. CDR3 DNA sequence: TGTGCCAGCACCCCGTCGGTCAACAATGAGCAGTTCTTC.

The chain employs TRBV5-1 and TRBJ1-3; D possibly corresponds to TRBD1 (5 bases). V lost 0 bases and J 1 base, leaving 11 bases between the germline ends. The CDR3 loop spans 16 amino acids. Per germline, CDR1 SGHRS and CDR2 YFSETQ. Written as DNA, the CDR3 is TGCGCCAGCAGCTTGGAGGGGCCGGGGTCTGGAAACACCATATATTTT. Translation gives CASSLEGPGSGNTIYF.

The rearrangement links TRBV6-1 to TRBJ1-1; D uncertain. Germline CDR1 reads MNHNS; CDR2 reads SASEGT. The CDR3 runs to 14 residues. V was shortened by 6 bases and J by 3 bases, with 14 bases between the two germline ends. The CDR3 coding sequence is TGTGCCAGCAGGACCTACGGGGTGGACACTGAAGCTTTCTTT. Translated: CASRTYGVDTEAFF.

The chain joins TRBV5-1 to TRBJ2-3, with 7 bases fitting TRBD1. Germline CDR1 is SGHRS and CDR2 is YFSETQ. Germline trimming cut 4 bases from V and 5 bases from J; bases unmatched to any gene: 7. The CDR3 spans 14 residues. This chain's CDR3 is CASSLQGKVDTQYF. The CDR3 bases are TGCGCCAGCAGCCTACAGGGGAAGGTAGATACGCAGTATTTT.

CDR3 loop: CASSQTGLAGQETQYF. The DNA for the CDR3 is TGCGCCAGCAGTCAGACGGGACTAGCGGGGCAAGAGACCCAGTACTTC. The chain recombines TRBV5-1 with TRBJ2-5; TRBD2 agrees at 13 bases. This CDR3 region has 16 residues. V lost 5 bases and J lost 2; bases outside the gene matches: 6. The germline gives CDR1 SGHRS, CDR2 YFSETQ.

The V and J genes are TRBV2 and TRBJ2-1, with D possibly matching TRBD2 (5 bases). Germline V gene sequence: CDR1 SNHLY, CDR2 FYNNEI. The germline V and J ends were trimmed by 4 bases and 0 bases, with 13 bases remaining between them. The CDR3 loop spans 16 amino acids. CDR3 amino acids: CASSVEGWYSYNEQFF. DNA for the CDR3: TGTGCCAGCAGTGTAGAGGGCTGGTACTCCTACAATGAGCAGTTCTTC.